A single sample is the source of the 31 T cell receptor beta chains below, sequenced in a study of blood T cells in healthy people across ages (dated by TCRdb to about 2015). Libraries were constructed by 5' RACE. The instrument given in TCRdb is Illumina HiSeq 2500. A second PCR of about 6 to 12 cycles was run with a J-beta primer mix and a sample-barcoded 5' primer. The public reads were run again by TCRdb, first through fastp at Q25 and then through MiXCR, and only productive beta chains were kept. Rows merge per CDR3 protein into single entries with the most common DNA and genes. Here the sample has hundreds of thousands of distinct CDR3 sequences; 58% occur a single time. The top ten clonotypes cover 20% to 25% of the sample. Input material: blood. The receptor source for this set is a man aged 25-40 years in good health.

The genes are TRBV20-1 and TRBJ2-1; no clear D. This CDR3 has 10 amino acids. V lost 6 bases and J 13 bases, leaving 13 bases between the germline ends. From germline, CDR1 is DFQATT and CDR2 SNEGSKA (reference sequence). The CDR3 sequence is CSARSSPQFF. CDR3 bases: TGCAGTGCCAGAAGTAGCCCACAGTTCTTC.

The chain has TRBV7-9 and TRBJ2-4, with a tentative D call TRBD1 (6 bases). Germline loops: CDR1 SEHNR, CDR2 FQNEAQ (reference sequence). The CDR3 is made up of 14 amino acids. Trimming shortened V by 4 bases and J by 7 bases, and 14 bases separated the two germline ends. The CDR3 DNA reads TGTGCCAGCAGCTCGGAGAATCAGGGGAACATTCAGTACTTC. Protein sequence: CASSSENQGNIQYF.

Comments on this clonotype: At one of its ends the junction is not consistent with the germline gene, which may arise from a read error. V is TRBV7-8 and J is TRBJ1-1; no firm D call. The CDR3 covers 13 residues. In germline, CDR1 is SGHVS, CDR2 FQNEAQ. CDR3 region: CASLLGMNTEAFF. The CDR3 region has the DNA TGTGCCAGCCTCCTGGGGATGAACACCGAAGCTTTCTTT. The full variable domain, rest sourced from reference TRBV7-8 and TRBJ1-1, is GAGVSQSPRYKVAKRGQDVALRCDPISGHVSLFWYQQALGQGPEFLTYFQNEAQLDKSGLPSDRFFAERPEGSVSTLKIQRTQQEDSAVYLCASLLGMNTEAFFGQGTRLTVV.

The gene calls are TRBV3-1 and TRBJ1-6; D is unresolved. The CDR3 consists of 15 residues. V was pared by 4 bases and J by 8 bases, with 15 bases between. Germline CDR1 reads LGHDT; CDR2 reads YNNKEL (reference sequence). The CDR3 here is CASSRGRSADSPLHF. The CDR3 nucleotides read TGTGCCAGCAGCCGTGGACGGTCAGCGGATTCACCCCTCCACTTT.

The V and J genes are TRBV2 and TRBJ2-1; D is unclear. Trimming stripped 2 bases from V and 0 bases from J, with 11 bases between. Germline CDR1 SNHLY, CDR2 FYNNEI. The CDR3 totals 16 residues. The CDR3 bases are TGTGCCAGCAGTGAATCCATGATCAGCTCCTACAATGAGCAGTTCTTC. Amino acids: CASSESMISSYNEQFF.

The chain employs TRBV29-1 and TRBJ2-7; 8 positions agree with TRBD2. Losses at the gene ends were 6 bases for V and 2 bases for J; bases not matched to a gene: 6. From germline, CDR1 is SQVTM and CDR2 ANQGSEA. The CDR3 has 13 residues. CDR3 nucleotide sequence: TGCAGCGTGCGGGTTAGCGGGGCCTACGAGCAGTACTTC. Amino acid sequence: CSVRVSGAYEQYF.

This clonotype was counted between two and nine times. For the CDR3, the DNA is TGTGCCAGCAGTGAATACGGAGGGTCCTACGGGGGAGGCTACACCTTC. Translation gives CASSEYGGSYGGGYTF. J is TRBJ1-2 and V is TRBV6-1; D might be TRBD1 (5 bases). The germline V gene encodes CDR1 MNHNS and CDR2 SASEGT. The germline V and J ends were trimmed by 2 bases and 8 bases, with 21 bases remaining between them. This CDR3 has 16 amino acids.

In DNA form, the CDR3 reads TGTGCCAGCAGTTATGGCGCCACAAATTCACCCCTCCACTTT. This encodes CASSYGATNSPLHF. This chain links TRBV12-3 or TRBV12-4 with TRBJ1-6; D remains unclear. The CDR3 runs to 14 residues. The ends were cut back, 4 bases at V and 7 bases at J, with 11 bases in the middle.

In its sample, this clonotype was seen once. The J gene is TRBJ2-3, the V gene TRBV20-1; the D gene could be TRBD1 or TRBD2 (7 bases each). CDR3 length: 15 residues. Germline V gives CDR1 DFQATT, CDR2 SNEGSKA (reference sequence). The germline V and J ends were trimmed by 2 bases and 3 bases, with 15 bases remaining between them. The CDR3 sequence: CSARHYRGGTDTQYF. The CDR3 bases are TGCAGTGCTAGACACTACAGGGGAGGGACAGATACGCAGTATTTT.

The CDR3 here is CASRQGGAMTDTQYF. As DNA, the CDR3 is TGTGCCAGCAGACAAGGGGGCGCGATGACAGATACGCAGTATTTT. The rearrangement joins TRBV6-5 to TRBJ2-3, with 7 bases fitting TRBD1. The J segment lost 3 bases and the V segment lost 6 bases, leaving 9 bases of the junction unmatched. The CDR3 contains 15 residues. Per germline, CDR1 MNHEY and CDR2 SVGAGI.

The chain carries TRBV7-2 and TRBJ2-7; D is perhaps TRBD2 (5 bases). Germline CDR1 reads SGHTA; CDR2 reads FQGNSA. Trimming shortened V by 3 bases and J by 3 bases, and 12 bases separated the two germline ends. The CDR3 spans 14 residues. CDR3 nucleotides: TGTGCCAGCAGCTTTATGGACGGAGGCTACGAGCAGTACTTC. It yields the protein CASSFMDGGYEQYF.

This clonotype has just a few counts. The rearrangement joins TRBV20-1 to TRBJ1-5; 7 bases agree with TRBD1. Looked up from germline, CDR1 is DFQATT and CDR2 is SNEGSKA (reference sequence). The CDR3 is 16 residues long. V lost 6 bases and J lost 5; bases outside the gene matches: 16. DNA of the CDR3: TGCAGTGCCGCCTCCCCCACCGACAGGGATTATCAGCCCCAGCATTTT. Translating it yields CSAASPTDRDYQPQHF.

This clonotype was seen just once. Here the CDR3 DNA reads TGTGCCAGCAGTAAAGGAACAGGGGGGTTCTATGGCTACACCTTC. Protein product: CASSKGTGGFYGYTF. The J gene is TRBJ1-2, the V gene TRBV6-5, with TRBD1 matching 8 bases. Germline V CDR1 and CDR2: MNHEY, SVGAGI. The CDR3 runs 15 residues. V was pared by 5 bases and J by 4 bases, with 9 bases of the junction left unmatched.

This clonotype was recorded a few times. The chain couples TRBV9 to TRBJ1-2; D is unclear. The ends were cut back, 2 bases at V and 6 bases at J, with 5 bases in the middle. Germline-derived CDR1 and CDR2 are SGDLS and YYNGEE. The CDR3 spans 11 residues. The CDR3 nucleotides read TGTGCCAGCAGCGTTAATCATGGCTACACCTTC. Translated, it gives CASSVNHGYTF.

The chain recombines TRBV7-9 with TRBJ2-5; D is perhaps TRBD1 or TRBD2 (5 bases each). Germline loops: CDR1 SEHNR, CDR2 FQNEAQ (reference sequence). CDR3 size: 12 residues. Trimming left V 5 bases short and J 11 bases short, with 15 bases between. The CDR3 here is CASSTLGDEQYF. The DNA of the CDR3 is TGTGCCAGCAGCACCTTGGGGGATGAGCAGTACTTC.

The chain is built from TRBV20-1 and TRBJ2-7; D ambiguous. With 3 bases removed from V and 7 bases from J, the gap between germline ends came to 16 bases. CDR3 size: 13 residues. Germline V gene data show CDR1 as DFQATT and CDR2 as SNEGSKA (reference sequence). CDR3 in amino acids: CSASGGVFLEQYF. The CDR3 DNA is TGCAGTGCTAGTGGTGGCGTTTTTTTGGAGCAGTACTTC.

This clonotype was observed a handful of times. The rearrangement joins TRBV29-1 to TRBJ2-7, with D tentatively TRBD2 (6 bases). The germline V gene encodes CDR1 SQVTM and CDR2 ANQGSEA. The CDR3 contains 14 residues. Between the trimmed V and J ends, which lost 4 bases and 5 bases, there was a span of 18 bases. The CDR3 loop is CSVVSGRRSDEQYF. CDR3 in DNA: TGCAGCGTTGTAAGTGGGAGGAGGTCGGACGAGCAGTACTTC.

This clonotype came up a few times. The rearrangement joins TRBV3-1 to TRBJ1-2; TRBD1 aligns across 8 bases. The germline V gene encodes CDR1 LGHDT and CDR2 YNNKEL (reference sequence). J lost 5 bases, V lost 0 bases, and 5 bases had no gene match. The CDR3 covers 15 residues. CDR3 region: CASSQDRQGAYGYTF. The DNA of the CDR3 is TGTGCCAGCAGCCAAGATAGGCAGGGGGCGTATGGCTACACCTTC.

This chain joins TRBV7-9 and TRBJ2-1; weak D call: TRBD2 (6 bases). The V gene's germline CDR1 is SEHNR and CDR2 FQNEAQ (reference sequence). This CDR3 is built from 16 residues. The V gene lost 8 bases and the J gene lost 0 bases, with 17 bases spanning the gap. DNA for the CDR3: TGTGCCAGCGGACGATTGGGCGGGGCCTCCTACAATGAGCAGTTCTTC. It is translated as CASGRLGGASYNEQFF.

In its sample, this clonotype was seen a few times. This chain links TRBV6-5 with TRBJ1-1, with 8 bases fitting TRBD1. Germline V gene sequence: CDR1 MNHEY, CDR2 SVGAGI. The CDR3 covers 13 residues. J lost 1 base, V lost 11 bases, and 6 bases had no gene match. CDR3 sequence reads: CAVRTGRNTEAFF. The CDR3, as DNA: TGTGCCGTCAGGACAGGGAGGAACACTGAAGCTTTCTTT.

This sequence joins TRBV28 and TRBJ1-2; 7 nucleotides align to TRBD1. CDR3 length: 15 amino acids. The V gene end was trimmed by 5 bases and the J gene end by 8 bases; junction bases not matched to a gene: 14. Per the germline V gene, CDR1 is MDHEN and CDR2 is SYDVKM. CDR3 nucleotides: TGTGCCAGCAGTGCCCCCGGGACAGCGGCTTTGGGCTACACCTTC. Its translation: CASSAPGTAALGYTF.

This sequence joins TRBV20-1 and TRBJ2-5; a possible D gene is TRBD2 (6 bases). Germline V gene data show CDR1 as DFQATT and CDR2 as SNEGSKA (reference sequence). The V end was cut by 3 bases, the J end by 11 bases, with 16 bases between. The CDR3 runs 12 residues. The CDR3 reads CSASRRVDEQYF. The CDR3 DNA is TGCAGTGCTAGCAGGAGGGTGGATGAGCAGTACTTC.

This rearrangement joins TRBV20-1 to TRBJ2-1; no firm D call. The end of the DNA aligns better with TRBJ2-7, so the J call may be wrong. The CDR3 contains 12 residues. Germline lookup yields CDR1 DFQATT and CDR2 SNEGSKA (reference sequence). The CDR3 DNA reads TGCAGTGTAACCCCTAGATTCAATGAGCAGTACTTC. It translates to CSVTPRFNEQYF.

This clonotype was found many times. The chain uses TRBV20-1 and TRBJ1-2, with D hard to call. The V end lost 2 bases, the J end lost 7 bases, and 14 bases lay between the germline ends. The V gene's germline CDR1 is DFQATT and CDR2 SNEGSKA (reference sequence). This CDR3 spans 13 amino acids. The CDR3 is CSARLTVSGGYTF. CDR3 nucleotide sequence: TGCAGTGCTAGACTGACCGTCTCCGGTGGCTACACCTTC.

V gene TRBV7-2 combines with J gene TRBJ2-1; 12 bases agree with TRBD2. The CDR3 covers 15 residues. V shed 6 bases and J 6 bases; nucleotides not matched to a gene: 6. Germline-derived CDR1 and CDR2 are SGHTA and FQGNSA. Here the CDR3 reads CASSRGLAGFNEQFF. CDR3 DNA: TGTGCCAGCAGTCGTGGACTAGCGGGGTTCAATGAGCAGTTCTTC.

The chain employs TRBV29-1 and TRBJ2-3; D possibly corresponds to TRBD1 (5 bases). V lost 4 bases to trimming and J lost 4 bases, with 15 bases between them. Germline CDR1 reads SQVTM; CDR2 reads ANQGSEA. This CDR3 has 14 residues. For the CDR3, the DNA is TGCAGCGTTGTCAGGGCCGCCAGGCCAGATACGCAGTATTTT. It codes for CSVVRAARPDTQYF.

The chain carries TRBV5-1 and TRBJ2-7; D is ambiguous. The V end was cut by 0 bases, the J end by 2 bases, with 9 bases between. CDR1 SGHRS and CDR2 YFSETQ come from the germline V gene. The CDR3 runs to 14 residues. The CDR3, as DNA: TGCGCCAGCAGCTTGGATAGGCAGACCTACGAGCAGTACTTC. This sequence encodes CASSLDRQTYEQYF.

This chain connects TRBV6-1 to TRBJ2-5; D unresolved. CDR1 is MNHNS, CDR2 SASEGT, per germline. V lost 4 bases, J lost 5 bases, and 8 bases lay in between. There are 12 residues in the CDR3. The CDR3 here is CASSAWLETQYF. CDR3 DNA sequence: TGTGCCAGCAGTGCCTGGTTGGAGACCCAGTACTTC.

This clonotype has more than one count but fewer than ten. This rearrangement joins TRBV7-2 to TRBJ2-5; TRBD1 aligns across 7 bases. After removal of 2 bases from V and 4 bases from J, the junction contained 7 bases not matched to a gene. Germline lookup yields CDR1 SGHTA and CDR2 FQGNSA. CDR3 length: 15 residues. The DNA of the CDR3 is TGTGCCAGCAGCTTACTACAGGGGCGGCGAGAGACCCAGTACTTC. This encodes CASSLLQGRRETQYF. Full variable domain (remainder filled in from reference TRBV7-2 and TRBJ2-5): GAGVSQSPSNKVTEKGKDVELRCDPISGHTALYWYRQSLGQGLEFLIYFQGNSAPDKSGLPSDRFSAERTGGSVSTLTIQRTQQEDSAVYLCASSLLQGRRETQYFGPGTRLLVL.

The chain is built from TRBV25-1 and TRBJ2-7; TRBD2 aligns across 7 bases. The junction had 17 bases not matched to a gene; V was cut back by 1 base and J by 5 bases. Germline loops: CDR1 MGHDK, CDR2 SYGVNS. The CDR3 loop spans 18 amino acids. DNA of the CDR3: TGTGCCAGCAGTGAATTTGCGTCCGGGCGGGGGATCATCGACGAGCAGTACTTC. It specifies CASSEFASGRGIIDEQYF.

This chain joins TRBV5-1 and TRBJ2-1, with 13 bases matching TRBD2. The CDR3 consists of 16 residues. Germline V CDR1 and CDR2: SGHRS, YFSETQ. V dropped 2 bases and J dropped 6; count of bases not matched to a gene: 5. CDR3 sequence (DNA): TGCGCCAGCAGCTTACGGACTAGCGGGAGATTCAATGAGCAGTTCTTC. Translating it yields CASSLRTSGRFNEQFF.